These T cell receptor beta chains were read from a single sample in a study of technical replicates of blood from a handful of donors. Data came from immunoSEQ multiplex PCR; TCRdb stores just in-frame clones and leaves some out. There are 80,000 to 95,000 clones in the sample; 92% occur only once, and about 0.27% lies in the top ten. The sequenced sample was T cells isolated from PBMCs. The receptors originated from a human donor in good health. The CDR3 runs from the conserved cysteine through the conserved F or W. D genes are given only for firm matches. Clone sizes are given selectively: once, few, many, or a class where the clone is expanded.

d_call,v_call,j_call,clone_size,cdr3_aa,cdr3_nt
TRBD2,TRBV11-2,TRBJ2-1,NA,CASLPWTSGNEQFF,TGTGCCAGCCTCCCCTGGACTAGCGGGAATGAGCAGTTCTTC
NA,TRBV10-3,TRBJ2-1,NA,CAISSLFEGGGHYNEQFF,TGTGCCATCAGTTCGCTCTTTGAGGGGGGAGGGCATTACAATGAGCAGTTCTTC
TRBD1,TRBV28,TRBJ1-2,NA,CASSLGGQDGYTF,TGTGCCAGCAGTTTAGGCGGACAGGACGGCTACACCTTC
TRBD1,TRBV19,TRBJ1-3,NA,CASVRGPGNTIYF,TGTGCCAGTGTTAGGGGGCCTGGAAACACCATATATTTT
NA,TRBV2,TRBJ2-7,NA,CASSKTGRLVYEQYF,TGTGCCAGCAGTAAGACAGGCCGTCTTGTCTACGAGCAGTACTTC
NA,TRBV11-3,TRBJ2-1,NA,CASSFWGGGPGDNEQFF,TGTGCCAGCAGCTTTTGGGGTGGGGGCCCTGGGGACAATGAGCAGTTCTTC
NA,TRBV6-5,TRBJ2-5,NA,CASSYSGPGVAETQYF,TGTGCCAGCAGTTACTCAGGGCCGGGGGTCGCTGAGACCCAGTACTTC
NA,TRBV9,TRBJ2-7,NA,CASAPAGNTYEQYF,TGTGCCAGCGCGCCCGCAGGAAATACCTACGAGCAGTACTTC
TRBD2,TRBV13,TRBJ2-3,NA,CASSCTERLAGDGTDTQYF,TGTGCCAGCAGCTGTACGGAAAGACTAGCGGGAGATGGCACAGATACGCAGTATTTT
TRBD1,TRBV15,TRBJ1-4,NA,CATSLAGQGASNEKLFF,TGTGCCACCAGCCTAGCGGGACAGGGGGCCTCTAATGAAAAACTGTTTTTT
NA,TRBV27,TRBJ1-1,NA,CASSLQAGLGYTEAFF,TGTGCCAGCAGTTTGCAGGCAGGGCTGGGGTACACTGAAGCTTTCTTT
NA,TRBV6-5,TRBJ2-7,once,CASRIQGGSYEQYF,TGTGCCAGCAGGATACAGGGAGGGAGCTACGAGCAGTACTTC
NA,TRBV29-1,TRBJ1-4,NA,CSVEDLHGEKLFF,TGCAGCGTTGAAGACCTACACGGGGAAAAACTGTTTTTT
NA,TRBV5-1,TRBJ2-2,once,CASSLVSAVGGELFF,TGCGCCAGCAGCTTGGTATCAGCGGTCGGCGGGGAGCTGTTTTTT
NA,TRBV28,TRBJ2-7,NA,CASSFLASSYEQYF,TGTGCCAGCAGTTTTCTGGCCAGCTCCTACGAGCAGTACTTC
NA,TRBV28,TRBJ2-6,NA,CASSSSPGANVLTF,TGTGCCAGCAGTTCCAGTCCTGGGGCCAACGTCCTGACTTTC
NA,TRBV6-5,TRBJ2-7,NA,CASSFREVGFWEQYF,TGTGCCAGCAGTTTCAGGGAGGTGGGGTTTTGGGAGCAGTACTTC
NA,TRBV4-1,TRBJ2-5,NA,CASSHLPDSPSQETQYF,TGCGCCAGCAGCCACCTTCCCGACAGTCCCTCCCAAGAGACCCAGTACTTC
TRBD2,TRBV6-5,TRBJ2-3,NA,CASSYSAGGGTDTQYF,TGTGCCAGCAGTTACTCGGCGGGGGGGGGCACAGATACGCAGTATTTT
TRBD1,TRBV2,TRBJ2-7,NA,CASRRQGDEQYF,TGTGCCAGCAGACGTCAGGGGGACGAGCAGTACTTC
TRBD2,TRBV11-2,TRBJ2-1,NA,CASSLVSGEGNEQFF,TGTGCCAGCAGCTTAGTTAGCGGGGAGGGGAATGAGCAGTTCTTC
NA,TRBV5-1,TRBJ2-3,NA,CASSLVPIGADTQYF,TGCGCCAGCAGCTTGGTACCCATAGGGGCAGATACGCAGTATTTT
TRBD2,TRBV6-6,TRBJ2-3,NA,CASSYDLAGVVTQYF,TGTGCCAGCAGTTACGATCTAGCGGGAGTAGTTACGCAGTATTTT
NA,TRBV7-6,TRBJ1-1,NA,CASSQQTDYTEAFF,TGTGCCAGCAGCCAACAGACAGATTACACTGAAGCTTTCTTT
TRBD2,TRBV2,TRBJ2-1,NA,CASKGLAGPLFF,TGTGCCAGCAAGGGACTAGCGGGACCCCTGTTCTTC
NA,TRBV5-6,TRBJ1-4,few,CASSLVQRNEKLFF,TGTGCCAGCAGCTTGGTCCAGCGTAATGAAAAACTGTTTTTT
NA,TRBV5-1,TRBJ1-5,NA,CASSLAPGTGEPQHF,TGCGCCAGCAGCTTGGCCCCAGGTACCGGGGAGCCCCAGCATTTT
TRBD1,TRBV30,TRBJ1-2,NA,CAWSGATLTGAGYTF,TGTGCCTGGAGTGGTGCGACGCTTACAGGGGCGGGCTACACCTTC
TRBD2,TRBV5-4,TRBJ2-2,NA,CASSLVGGGLNTGELFF,TGTGCCAGCAGCTTGGTCGGCGGGGGGCTGAACACCGGGGAGCTGTTTTTT
NA,TRBV10-1,TRBJ2-7,NA,CASSMGGIPYEQYF,TGCGCCAGCAGTATGGGAGGAATCCCCTACGAGCAGTACTTC
TRBD2,TRBV18,TRBJ2-2,NA,CASSPSGTRPTGELFF,TGTGCCAGCTCACCATCCGGGACTAGACCCACCGGGGAGCTGTTTTTT
TRBD1,TRBV13,TRBJ1-1,NA,CASSFRDRGPFNTEAFF,TGTGCCAGCAGCTTCCGGGACAGGGGGCCCTTCAACACTGAAGCTTTCTTT
TRBD2,TRBV19,TRBJ2-1,NA,CASSIEIRAGGSSYNEQFF,TGTGCCAGTAGTATAGAAATTAGGGCGGGAGGCTCCTCCTACAATGAGCAGTTCTTC
NA,TRBV15,TRBJ2-6,NA,CATSRDGGTGANVLTF,TGTGCCACCAGCAGAGATGGAGGGACCGGGGCCAACGTCCTGACTTTC
NA,TRBV5-1,TRBJ2-7,once,CASSEGPAGYEQYF,TGCGCCAGCAGTGAAGGTCCGGCCGGGTACGAGCAGTACTTC
NA,TRBV9,TRBJ2-1,once,CASSVGRGRDEQFF,TGTGCCAGCAGCGTAGGGCGGGGTCGGGATGAGCAGTTCTTC
NA,TRBV10-3,TRBJ2-2,once,CAIRPGGEDTGELFF,TGTGCCATCAGACCGGGGGGCGAGGACACCGGGGAGCTGTTTTTT
TRBD2,TRBV9,TRBJ2-3,few,CASSEPSSTSGRALGTDTQYF,TGTGCCAGCAGCGAGCCCTCATCAACTAGCGGGAGGGCCTTAGGCACAGATACGCAGTATTTT
TRBD1,TRBV30,TRBJ1-5,NA,CAWSHGQGRNQPQHF,TGTGCCTGGAGTCACGGACAGGGGCGCAATCAGCCCCAGCATTTT
NA,TRBV6-1,TRBJ1-5,NA,CASSSISQHF,TGTGCCAGCTCGAGTATATCCCAGCATTTT
NA,TRBV4-1,TRBJ1-2,NA,CASSQTGSYGYTF,TGCGCCAGCAGCCAAACAGGGAGCTATGGCTACACCTTC
TRBD1,TRBV7-8,TRBJ1-5,NA,CASSLRRDRVGGSNQPQHF,TGTGCCAGCAGCTTACGCCGGGACAGGGTGGGGGGTAGCAATCAGCCCCAGCATTTT
TRBD2,TRBV2,TRBJ2-2,NA,CATQGLAGAGELFF,TGTGCCACCCAGGGACTAGCGGGAGCCGGGGAGCTGTTTTTT
TRBD2,TRBV11-1,TRBJ2-5,NA,CASSLGGRLAGALEETQYF,TGTGCCAGCAGCTTAGGGGGGAGACTAGCGGGGGCCCTAGAGGAGACCCAGTACTTC
TRBD1,TRBV19,TRBJ1-3,NA,CASRDRGPGNTIYF,TGTGCCAGTAGGGACAGGGGACCTGGAAACACCATATATTTT
NA,TRBV5-1,TRBJ1-2,NA,CASSLAGFGYGYTF,TGCGCCAGCAGCTTGGCGGGGTTCGGCTATGGCTACACCTTC
TRBD1,TRBV28,TRBJ2-7,NA,CASSLGTGPYEQYF,TGTGCCAGCAGTCTCGGGACAGGCCCCTACGAGCAGTACTTC
NA,TRBV6-5,TRBJ1-3,once,CASSYSTGSSGNTIYF,TGTGCCAGCAGTTACTCCACAGGGAGCTCTGGAAACACCATATATTTT
NA,TRBV27,TRBJ1-2,NA,CASSLSGLTLPYGYTF,TGTGCCAGCAGTTTATCGGGACTGACACTTCCCTATGGCTACACCTTC
NA,TRBV29-1,TRBJ2-5,NA,CSVDRTGPAKTQYF,TGCAGCGTCGATCGCACAGGACCAGCGAAGACCCAGTACTTC
NA,TRBV7-9,TRBJ2-7,once,CASSSRADEQYF,TGTGCCAGCAGCTCGAGGGCGGACGAGCAGTACTTC
TRBD2,TRBV9,TRBJ2-5,NA,CASSVWREGETQYF,TGTGCCAGCAGCGTGTGGCGGGAGGGCGAGACCCAGTACTTC
TRBD2,TRBV5-1,TRBJ2-7,once,CASRGSGGFSYEQYF,TGCGCCAGCAGAGGAAGCGGGGGTTTCTCCTACGAGCAGTACTTC
TRBD1,TRBV7-6,TRBJ2-1,NA,CASSPDRGRYEQFF,TGTGCCAGCAGCCCGGACAGGGGGCGCTATGAGCAGTTCTTC
NA,TRBV27,TRBJ2-1,NA,CASSFHGTRQGNEQFF,TGTGCCAGCAGTTTCCATGGGACTCGGCAGGGCAATGAGCAGTTCTTC
NA,TRBV10-3,TRBJ1-2,NA,CAISRGDGYTF,TGTGCCATCAGTAGGGGTGACGGCTACACCTTC
NA,TRBV28,TRBJ1-1,NA,CASSLGGGTEAFF,TGTGCCAGCAGTTTGGGAGGGGGGACTGAAGCTTTCTTT
TRBD1,TRBV6-1,TRBJ1-3,NA,CASKQGVAGNTIYF,TGTGCCAGCAAACAGGGGGTTGCAGGAAACACCATATATTTT
NA,TRBV14,TRBJ2-7,NA,CASSQLGGSYEQYF,TGTGCCAGCAGCCAATTGGGAGGTAGCTACGAGCAGTACTTC